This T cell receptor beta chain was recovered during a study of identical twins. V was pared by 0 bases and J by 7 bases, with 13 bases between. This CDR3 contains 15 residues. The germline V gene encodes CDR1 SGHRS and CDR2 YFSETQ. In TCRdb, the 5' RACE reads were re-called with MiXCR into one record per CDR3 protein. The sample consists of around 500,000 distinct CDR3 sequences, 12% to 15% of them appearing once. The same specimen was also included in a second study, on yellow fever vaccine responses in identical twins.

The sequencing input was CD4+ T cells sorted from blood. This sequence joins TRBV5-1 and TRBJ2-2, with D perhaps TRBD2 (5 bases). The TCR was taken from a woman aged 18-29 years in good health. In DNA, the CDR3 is TGCGCCAGCAGCTTGGCGGGGAAAGAACACGGGGAGCTGTTTTTT. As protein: CASSLAGKEHGELFF.